A selection of T cell receptor beta chains follows, all from one sample in a study of cytomegalovirus exposure and HLA in healthy donors. The method was immunoSEQ multiplex PCR; TCRdb's version includes in-frame clones alone and lacks a portion of them. The table lists 75,000 to 90,000 clones, about 68% of them singletons. What was sequenced was PBMCs. These receptors originate from a man aged 25-40 years in good health and CMV-seropositive. CDR3s include the opening cysteine and the closing phenylalanine or tryptophan. Each record gives: J gene, CDR3 length, V gene, D gene, clone size, CDR3 protein, CDR3 DNA. D genes are given only for firm matches. Clone size is stated in some rows and not others, as once, few, many or a class when expanded.

>TRBJ2-1|12|TRBV28|.|.
CASSYGGSNVVF
TGTGCCAGCAGTTACGGCGGCAGCAACGTGGTCTTC
>TRBJ1-5|13|TRBV4-1|.|few
CASSRWRNEPQHF
TGCGCCAGCAGCCGCTGGAGGAATGAACCCCAGCATTTT
>TRBJ2-5|13|TRBV6-1|.|.
CASRRDTVQTQYF
TGTGCCAGCAGACGGGACACGGTACAGACCCAGTACTTC
>TRBJ1-2|16|TRBV18|TRBD1|.
CASSPTVRADRVVYTF
TGTGCCAGCTCACCAACTGTAAGAGCGGACAGGGTAGTCTACACCTTC
>TRBJ1-6|16|TRBV30|.|.
CAWSPSGGLMDSPLHF
TGTGCCTGGAGCCCAAGCGGGGGTTTAATGGATTCACCCCTCCACTTT
>TRBJ1-1|15|TRBV5-1|.|few
CASSLTGSMATEAFF
TGCGCCAGCAGCTTGACAGGGAGTATGGCCACTGAAGCTTTCTTT
>TRBJ1-4|15|TRBV10-3|.|.
CAISEGRQGDEKLFF
TGTGCCATCAGTGAGGGTCGGCAGGGCGATGAAAAACTGTTTTTT
>TRBJ1-1|14|TRBV5-1|.|.
CASSLTSGDTEAFF
TGCGCCAGCAGCTTAACTTCGGGGGACACTGAAGCTTTCTTT
>TRBJ2-2|13|TRBV28|.|.
CASRQGSTGELFF
TGTGCCAGCAGGCAGGGAAGCACCGGGGAGCTGTTTTTT
>TRBJ1-1|14|TRBV6-5|TRBD1|few
CASDQTNRGAGAFF
TGTGCCAGCGACCAAACTAACAGGGGCGCGGGGGCTTTCTTT
>TRBJ2-3|17|TRBV6-4|TRBD2|few
CASGRTSGRRSADTQYF
TGTGCCAGCGGCCGGACTAGCGGGAGGAGGAGCGCAGATACGCAGTATTTT
>TRBJ2-3|15|TRBV7-2|.|once
CASSLAGHPTDTQYF
TGTGCCAGCAGCTTAGCGGGACATCCCACAGATACGCAGTATTTT
>TRBJ2-1|15|TRBV18|TRBD1|.
CASSLDRASYNEQFF
TGTGCCAGCTCGCTCGACAGGGCTTCCTACAATGAGCAGTTCTTC
>TRBJ1-4|12|TRBV19|.|.
CASSIGGAKLFF
TGTGCCAGTAGTATTGGGGGGGCAAAACTGTTTTTT
>TRBJ2-7|13|TRBV29-1|.|once
CSVGGRASYEQYF
TGCAGCGTAGGAGGGAGAGCATCCTACGAGCAGTACTTC
>TRBJ1-4|16|TRBV30|.|.
CAWSPPQTFGREKLFF
TGTGCCTGGAGTCCTCCACAGACCTTCGGTCGCGAAAAACTGTTTTTT
>TRBJ1-5|13|TRBV7-9|.|.
CASSLGVTQPQHF
TGTGCCAGCAGCTTGGGAGTTACCCAGCCCCAGCATTTT
>TRBJ1-2|13|TRBV6-5|TRBD1|once
CASSGTENYGYTF
TGTGCCAGCAGTGGGACAGAGAACTATGGCTACACCTTC
>TRBJ2-7|15|TRBV7-9|TRBD2|.
CASSPGTSSYYEQYF
TGTGCCAGCAGCCCCGGGACTAGCTCTTACTACGAGCAGTACTTC
>TRBJ2-1|15|TRBV6-5|.|.
CASSFLPGTSNEQFF
TGTGCCAGCAGCTTTCTCCCGGGGACTTCCAATGAGCAGTTCTTC
>TRBJ2-1|14|TRBV30|.|.
CAWSYQGIYSEQFF
TGTGCCTGGAGTTATCAGGGAATTTACAGTGAGCAGTTCTTC
>TRBJ1-1|15|TRBV14|.|.
CASSQALGGSAEAFF
TGTGCCAGCAGCCAAGCCCTAGGGGGTTCCGCTGAAGCTTTCTTT
>TRBJ1-3|16|TRBV2|.|once
CASSERGPSSGNTIYF
TGTGCCAGCAGTGAGCGGGGGCCCTCCTCTGGAAACACCATATATTTT
>TRBJ1-1|15|TRBV19|.|.
CASSKGQSSIGEAFF
TGTGCCAGTAGTAAAGGACAGTCATCCATTGGGGAAGCTTTCTTT
>TRBJ2-5|13|TRBV5-5|TRBD1|.
CASRPQGVETQYF
TGTGCCAGCAGACCCCAGGGGGTGGAGACCCAGTACTTC
>TRBJ1-6|17|TRBV4-3|TRBD1|.
CASSQDRMTGSNSPLHF
TGCGCCAGCAGCCAAGACCGGATGACAGGGTCGAATTCACCCCTCCACTTT
>TRBJ2-2|15|TRBV25-1|TRBD1|.
CASRRQGENTGELFF
TGTGCCAGCAGGAGACAGGGAGAAAACACCGGGGAGCTGTTTTTT
>TRBJ1-3|16|TRBV18|TRBD1|.
CASSPRGQGAGNTIYF
TGTGCCAGCTCACCACGTGGGCAGGGGGCAGGAAACACCATATATTTT
>TRBJ1-5|13|TRBV28|.|.
CASSLIGGQPQHF
TGTGCCAGCAGTTTAATTGGAGGACAGCCCCAGCATTTT
>TRBJ1-1|14|TRBV28|.|.
CASSPTGPHTEAFF
TGTGCCAGCAGTCCCACAGGGCCCCACACTGAAGCTTTCTTT
>TRBJ2-7|14|TRBV6-5|TRBD2|few
CASSGPSGRYEQYF
TGTGCCAGCAGTGGCCCGAGCGGGAGATACGAGCAGTACTTC
>TRBJ2-3|16|TRBV9|TRBD2|few
CASSVGGGVSTDTQYF
TGTGCCAGCAGCGTAGGCGGGGGAGTGAGCACAGATACGCAGTATTTT
>TRBJ2-5|17|TRBV29-1|.|.
CSVELPGGAGPRETQYF
TGCAGCGTTGAGCTTCCGGGTGGCGCGGGGCCTCGGGAGACCCAGTACTTC